Only a few counts were recorded for the clone carrying this TCR beta chain. These data come from a study of T cell changes during pregnancy in multiple sclerosis. The germline V gene encodes CDR1 SGHNT and CDR2 YYREEE (reference sequence). V dropped 4 bases and J dropped 4; count of bases not matched to a gene: 10. The CDR3 runs to 15 residues. Assay used: immunoSEQ multiplex PCR; TCRdb lists only in-frame clones, some missing. This repertoire shows about 60,000 clones, around 90% found once; its top ten account for under 0.6%. This TCR derives from a female donor in good health, enrolled as a control in a pregnancy study. The input for sequencing was CD4+ T cells from peripheral blood mononuclear cells, taken after pregnancy. The V gene is TRBV5-4, the J gene TRBJ2-7, with 8 bases identical to TRBD1. CDR3 nucleotide sequence: TGTGCCAGCAGCCGGGGACAGGTGGGAGGTTACGAGCAGTACTTC. Its translation: CASSRGQVGGYEQYF.